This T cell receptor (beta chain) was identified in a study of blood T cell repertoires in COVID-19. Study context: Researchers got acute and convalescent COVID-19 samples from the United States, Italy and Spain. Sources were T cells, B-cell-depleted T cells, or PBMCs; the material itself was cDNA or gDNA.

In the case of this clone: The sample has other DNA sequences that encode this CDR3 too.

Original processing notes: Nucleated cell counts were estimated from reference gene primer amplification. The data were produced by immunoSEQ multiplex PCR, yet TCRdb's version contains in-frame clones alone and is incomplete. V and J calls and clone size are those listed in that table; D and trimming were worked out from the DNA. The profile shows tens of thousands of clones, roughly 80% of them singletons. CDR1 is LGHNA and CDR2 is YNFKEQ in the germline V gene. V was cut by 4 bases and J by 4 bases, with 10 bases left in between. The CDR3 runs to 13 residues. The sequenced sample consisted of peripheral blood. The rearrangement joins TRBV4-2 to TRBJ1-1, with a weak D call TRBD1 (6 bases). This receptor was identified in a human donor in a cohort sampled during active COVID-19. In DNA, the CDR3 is TGTGCCAGCAGCCGAACAGGGAGCACTGAAGCTTTCTTT. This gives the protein CASSRTGSTEAFF.